This record concerns one TCR beta chain sequence. V dropped 1 base and J dropped 8 bases, with 11 bases sitting between them. The CDR3 extends over 13 amino acids. CDR1 LNHDA and CDR2 SQIVND come from the germline V gene (reference sequence). The sample is drawn from a study of T-cell memory formation after mild COVID-19. 5'RACE with constant-segment primers yielded barcoded, UMI-tagged TCR alpha and TCR beta cDNA libraries. MiXCR was run by TCRdb on the 5' RACE reads, yielding one entry per CDR3 protein. In the table there are 400,000 or so distinct CDR3 sequences, 20% of which are singletons. The genes are TRBV19 and TRBJ1-2; the D gene is possibly TRBD1 (5 bases). The receptor comes from an adult woman who had mild COVID-19 (a few samples of this study predate the infection). Cell type and time point are not known. The sample consisted of PBMCs or a T cell subset sorted from them (not recorded which). The DNA for the CDR3 is TGTGCCAGTAGTATAGCAGGGATAAACGGCTACACCTTC. It yields the protein CASSIAGINGYTF.